The 21 T cell receptor beta chains below come from one sample, sequenced in a study of shared clonotypes between healthy human individuals. The method was immunoSEQ multiplex PCR; TCRdb's version includes in-frame clones alone and lacks a portion of them. This table has 650,000 to 750,000 clones, about two thirds appearing once. The specimen sequenced was memory CD4+ T cells sorted from blood. This sample's subset: CD45RA-negative fraction. The source is a woman in her 30s in good health.

The chain links TRBV29-1 to TRBJ2-1; 8 bases agree with TRBD1. The CDR3 runs 19 residues. With V trimmed by 4 bases and J by 4 bases, 21 bases remained unmatched. Germline lookup yields CDR1 SQVTM and CDR2 ANQGSEA. CDR3 coding DNA: TGCAGCGTTGTCCGGCCAGGGGGCATGAGAAAAAGGGGGTACAATGAGCAGTTCTTC. The encoded protein is CSVVRPGGMRKRGYNEQFF.

This clone was seen ten or more times. V is TRBV7-9 and J is TRBJ1-1, with no clear D. Trimming removed 4 bases from V and 1 base from J, with 7 bases in between. This CDR3 contains 13 residues. In germline, CDR1 is SEHNR, CDR2 FQNEAQ (reference sequence). CDR3 sequence: CASSSQSNTEAFF. The CDR3 DNA follows: TGTGCCAGCAGCTCCCAGTCGAACACTGAAGCTTTCTTT.

This clone was found once. The gene calls are TRBV5-8 and TRBJ1-5; D possibly corresponds to TRBD1 (6 bases). The length of the CDR3 is 18 residues. CDR1 is SGHTS and CDR2 is YDEGEE in the germline V gene. Trimming removed 4 bases from V and 8 bases from J, with 28 bases in between. The CDR3 DNA reads as TGTGCCAGCAGCCAGAGTTTTCTGGGGGCGCGTTCTTTAGAGCCCCAGCATTTT. Protein sequence: CASSQSFLGARSLEPQHF.

The chain combines TRBV19 with TRBJ2-1; 7 bases agree with TRBD2. The ends lost 2 bases at V and 4 bases at J; junction bases unmatched: 2. The germline V gene has CDR1 LNHDA and CDR2 SQIVND (reference sequence). This CDR3 region has 14 residues. The CDR3 nucleotides are TGTGCCAGTAGTATAACTAGCGCGTACAATGAGCAGTTCTTC. Protein product: CASSITSAYNEQFF.

This rearrangement joins TRBV28 to TRBJ2-7; D gene uncertain. The length of the CDR3 is 11 residues. V lost 6 bases and J 2 bases, leaving 5 bases between the germline ends. Germline V CDR1 and CDR2: MDHEN, SYDVKM. In DNA form, the CDR3 reads TGTGCCAGCAGAGGACCCTACGAGCAGTACTTC. Residues: CASRGPYEQYF.

The chain is built from TRBV2 and TRBJ2-5; TRBD1 matches at 7 bases. J was trimmed by 1 base and V by 6 bases; bases with no gene match: 5. This CDR3 has 14 amino acids. Germline loops: CDR1 SNHLY, CDR2 FYNNEI. The CDR3 region is CASRTQGSQETQYF. The CDR3 region has the DNA TGTGCCAGCAGGACACAGGGGTCCCAAGAGACCCAGTACTTC.

The rearrangement links TRBV18 to TRBJ2-7, with D possibly matching TRBD2 (5 bases). The V gene's germline CDR1 is KGHSH and CDR2 LQKENI. This CDR3 has 14 residues. The V end was cut by 6 bases, the J end by 5 bases, with 17 bases between. CDR3 residues: CASSARDQADEQYF. The CDR3 DNA reads TGTGCCAGCTCCGCCCGGGATCAGGCCGACGAGCAGTACTTC. Supplemented by reference TRBV18 and TRBJ2-7, the full variable domain reads NAGVMQNPRHLVRRRGQEARLRCSPMKGHSHVYWYRQLPEEGLKFMVYLQKENIIDESGMPKERFSAEFPKEGPSILRIQQVVRGDSAAYFCASSARDQADEQYFGPGTRLTVT.

The chain has TRBV6-5 and TRBJ1-4, with D uncertain. Per the germline V gene, CDR1 is MNHEY and CDR2 is SVGAGI. The CDR3 is 16 residues long. Trimming pared 0 bases from V and 6 bases from J, leaving 14 bases between. The DNA of the CDR3 is TGTGCCAGCAGTTACTCGGACCCCTTGGTAGATGAAAAACTGTTTTTT. Translation: CASSYSDPLVDEKLFF.

The chain couples TRBV7-9 to TRBJ1-2, with D tentatively TRBD1 (6 bases). The length of the CDR3 is 14 residues. Per the germline V gene, CDR1 is SEHNR and CDR2 is FQNEAQ (reference sequence). V dropped 2 bases and J dropped 0 bases, with 7 bases sitting between them. The CDR3 here is CASSLQGTNYGYTF. CDR3 DNA sequence: TGTGCCAGCAGCTTACAGGGGACTAACTATGGCTACACCTTC.

This chain joins TRBV28 and TRBJ1-3; no clear D. Germline V CDR1 and CDR2: MDHEN, SYDVKM. This CDR3 is built from 15 residues. V was cut by 5 bases and J by 6 bases, with 17 bases left in between. CDR3 coding DNA: TGTGCCAGCAGTGAATCATACAAGGGTTTAAACACCATATATTTT. It encodes CASSESYKGLNTIYF.

CDR3 loop: CASKREFGYNEQFF. The CDR3 DNA reads TGTGCCAGCAAACGGGAGTTCGGCTACAATGAGCAGTTCTTC. This rearrangement joins TRBV28 to TRBJ2-1, with D tentatively TRBD2 (6 bases). The CDR3 runs to 14 residues. The germline V gene encodes CDR1 MDHEN and CDR2 SYDVKM. V dropped 7 bases and J dropped 3 bases, with 13 bases sitting between them.

This chain joins TRBV7-3 and TRBJ2-2; D may be TRBD1 or TRBD2 (6 bases each). The germline gives CDR1 SGHTA, CDR2 FQGTGA. V was shortened by 5 bases and J by 7 bases, with 17 bases between the two germline ends. This CDR3 has 15 residues. CDR3 sequence: CASSPSWGAGGELFF. CDR3 nucleotide sequence: TGTGCCAGCAGCCCCTCTTGGGGGGCCGGCGGGGAGCTGTTTTTT.

The chain recombines TRBV28 with TRBJ1-5, with 9 bases aligning to TRBD1. This CDR3 region has 16 residues. CDR1 MDHEN and CDR2 SYDVKM come from the germline V gene. Germline trimming cut 6 bases from V and 6 bases from J; bases unmatched to any gene: 12. The CDR3 nucleotides are TGTGCCAGCAGACGTAGCCGGGACAGGGAGGGTCAGCCCCAGCATTTT. Translation: CASRRSRDREGQPQHF.

V and J are TRBV28 and TRBJ2-7; TRBD1 aligns across 7 bases. The length of the CDR3 is 13 residues. CDR1 and CDR2 from the germline V gene are MDHEN and SYDVKM. Unmatched junction bases numbered 8, after V lost 8 bases and J lost 4 bases. The CDR3 protein is CASGQGDRYEQYF. Written as DNA, the CDR3 is TGTGCCAGCGGGCAGGGGGATAGGTACGAGCAGTACTTC.

V is TRBV2 and J is TRBJ1-4; TRBD1 matches 11 bases. With V trimmed by 8 bases and J by 12 bases, 5 bases remained unmatched. This CDR3 has 12 amino acids. Germline values: CDR1 SNHLY, CDR2 FYNNEI. For the CDR3, the DNA is TGTGCCAGCGGGACAGGGGGAGTTGAACTGTTTTTT. It yields the protein CASGTGGVELFF.

This rearrangement joins TRBV28 to TRBJ1-2; D is uncertain. Germline V gives CDR1 MDHEN, CDR2 SYDVKM. V lost 9 bases, J lost 9 bases, and 14 bases lay in between. The CDR3 runs 11 residues. CDR3 amino acids: CASRLDDRYTF. CDR3 in DNA: TGTGCCAGTCGGCTCGACGATCGCTACACCTTC.

The chain joins TRBV6-1 to TRBJ1-2; D is unclear. The CDR3 loop spans 14 amino acids. Germline-derived CDR1 and CDR2 are MNHNS and SASEGT. V dropped 2 bases and J dropped 4 bases, with 11 bases sitting between them. This CDR3 is CASSEPGRTYGYTF. The CDR3 DNA is TGTGCCAGCAGTGAACCCGGCCGCACCTATGGCTACACCTTC.

There are a few counts of this clone. The CDR3, as DNA: TGTGCCAGCAGTCCATTCTTGGGGCCCCAGCATTTT. This encodes CASSPFLGPQHF. This chain connects TRBV28 to TRBJ1-5; D unresolved. The CDR3 runs 12 residues. Germline CDR1 MDHEN, CDR2 SYDVKM. Trimming removed 5 bases at V and 9 bases at J, with 11 bases between.

On this clone itself: The identical CDR3 is also encoded by other nucleotide sequences in the sample. This chain links TRBV29-1 with TRBJ2-1, with 7 bases that match TRBD2. The V gene's germline CDR1 is SQVTM and CDR2 ANQGSEA. The CDR3 extends over 10 amino acids. Trimming cost V 6 bases and J 10 bases; bases outside gene matches: 3. Here the CDR3 reads CSVGGYEQFF. CDR3 nucleotide sequence: TGCAGCGTGGGGGGGTACGAGCAGTTCTTC.

The chain has TRBV6-5 and TRBJ2-7; TRBD2 is a possible D gene (6 bases). V lost 4 bases, J lost 5 bases, and 12 bases lay in between. CDR3 length: 13 amino acids. The germline V gene has CDR1 MNHEY and CDR2 SVGAGI. The CDR3 spells CASSLTSRHEQYF. CDR3 in DNA: TGTGCCAGCAGTTTGACTAGTCGTCACGAGCAGTACTTC.

This clone came up a few times. Other DNA sequences of this sample code for an identical CDR3. This sequence joins TRBV18 and TRBJ2-1, with D unclear. V was clipped by 6 bases and J by 3 bases, with 6 bases between them. The length of the CDR3 is 12 residues. Germline values: CDR1 KGHSH, CDR2 LQKENI. The CDR3 DNA sequence: TGTGCCAGCTCGCTTATCTACAATGAGCAGTTCTTC. Its translation: CASSLIYNEQFF. Full variable domain (outside the CDR3, taken from reference TRBV18 and TRBJ2-1): NAGVMQNPRHLVRRRGQEARLRCSPMKGHSHVYWYRQLPEEGLKFMVYLQKENIIDESGMPKERFSAEFPKEGPSILRIQQVVRGDSAAYFCASSLIYNEQFFGPGTRLTVL.